This T cell receptor beta chain comes out of a study of cytomegalovirus exposure and HLA in healthy donors. This CDR3 is built from 19 residues. With V trimmed by 1 base and J by 5 bases, 13 bases remained unmatched. CDR1 and CDR2 (germline): SGHVS, FQNEAQ. PCR primers comprised 60 Vbeta and 13 Jbeta primers. Sequencing was performed with immunoSEQ multiplex PCR; in TCRdb, only in-frame clones are kept and a portion is missing. This sample has some 150,000 clones; roughly 79% occur once, and the top ten carry roughly 1.9%. The clonotype was recovered from a woman aged 40 to 49 in good health and CMV-seronegative. J is TRBJ2-1 and V is TRBV7-8; TRBD2 matches at 11 bases. Sequencing was performed on PBMCs. The CDR3 here is CASSLELAGAQRVNNEQFF. The CDR3 coding sequence is TGTGCCAGCAGCTTAGAACTAGCGGGAGCGCAAAGGGTAAACAATGAGCAGTTCTTC. The whole variable domain, remainder taken from reference TRBV7-8 and TRBJ2-1, is GAGVSQSPRYKVAKRGQDVALRCDPISGHVSLFWYQQALGQGPEFLTYFQNEAQLDKSGLPSDRFFAERPEGSVSTLKIQRTQQEDSAVYLCASSLELAGAQRVNNEQFFGPGTRLTVL.